These 15 T cell receptor beta chains came from one sample sequenced in a study of T-cell memory formation after mild COVID-19. TCRdb called the 5' RACE reads again in MiXCR, with one record for every CDR3 protein. The sample records around 80,000 distinct CDR3 sequences, over 10% being singletons. Input material: PBMCs or a T cell subset sorted from them (not recorded which). The source is a man between 18 and 35 years old who had mild COVID-19 (a few samples of this study predate the infection). Cell type and time point are not known.

This clonotype has a handful of counts. This rearrangement joins TRBV7-8 to TRBJ2-3; TRBD2 matches at 8 bases. Losses at the gene ends were 0 bases for V and 4 bases for J; bases not matched to a gene: 3. The CDR3 covers 15 residues. Germline values: CDR1 SGHVS, CDR2 FQNEAQ. The CDR3 reads CASSLAGGAPDTQYF. The CDR3 DNA reads TGTGCCAGCAGCTTAGCCGGGGGGGCCCCAGATACGCAGTATTTT.

This clonotype was seen a single time. This sequence joins TRBV18 and TRBJ2-1, with TRBD2 as a possible D gene (7 bases). V was clipped by 3 bases and J by 2 bases, with 17 bases between them. Germline assignment: CDR1 KGHSH and CDR2 LQKENI. The CDR3 has 17 residues. CDR3 in DNA: TGTGCCAGCTCACCGTCGGCCGAGGGGGGGCCCTACAATGAGCAGTTCTTC. This sequence encodes CASSPSAEGGPYNEQFF.

The chain joins TRBV7-6 to TRBJ1-5; 7 positions agree with TRBD1. Trimming removed 4 bases from V and 3 bases from J; junction bases left unmatched: 9. The CDR3 is 16 amino acids. Germline loops: CDR1 SGHVS, CDR2 FNYEAQ. The CDR3 DNA sequence: TGTGCCAGCAGCTCTCATCCGGGACAGTTCAATCAGCCCCAGCATTTT. Amino acid sequence: CASSSHPGQFNQPQHF.

This clonotype occurred a few times. The chain has TRBV7-9 and TRBJ2-7, with D unclear. Deletions cut 5 bases from V and 5 bases from J, with 19 bases between. CDR1 and CDR2 from the germline V gene are SEHNR and FQNEAQ (reference sequence). The CDR3 length is 15 residues. The CDR3 reads CASSPPWVEVHEQYF. CDR3 sequence (DNA): TGTGCCAGCAGCCCGCCCTGGGTGGAAGTCCACGAGCAGTACTTC.

Only a few counts were recorded for this clonotype. This rearrangement joins TRBV5-1 to TRBJ2-5; TRBD1 aligns across 8 bases. The CDR3 consists of 15 residues. Germline loops: CDR1 SGHRS, CDR2 YFSETQ. The V gene end was trimmed by 2 bases and the J gene end by 5 bases; junction bases not matched to a gene: 8. CDR3 bases: TGCGCCAGCAGCTTAGGACAGGGCGCCGGGGAGACCCAGTACTTC. Translating gives CASSLGQGAGETQYF.

V gene TRBV27 combines with J gene TRBJ2-3; a weak D match, TRBD1 (5 bases). Germline values: CDR1 MNHEY, CDR2 SMNVEV (reference sequence). The CDR3 is 16 amino acids. V was cut by 0 bases and J by 0 bases, with 10 bases left in between. The DNA for the CDR3 is TGTGCCAGCAGTTTATCGGCAGGGTCTAGCACAGATACGCAGTATTTT. It yields the protein CASSLSAGSSTDTQYF.

The table lists this clonotype with many counts. The genes are TRBV7-8 and TRBJ1-1; D might be TRBD1 (6 bases). With 5 bases removed from V and 7 bases from J, the gap between germline ends came to 14 bases. This CDR3 is built from 13 residues. CDR1 is SGHVS and CDR2 is FQNEAQ in the germline V gene. Written as DNA, the CDR3 is TGTGCCAGCAGCCTCTCCGGGACATATGAAGCTTTCTTT. Protein sequence: CASSLSGTYEAFF.

The chain uses TRBV4-3 and TRBJ2-2; D is possibly TRBD1 (6 bases). Germline V CDR1 and CDR2: LGHNA, YSLEER. V was cut by 1 base and J by 1 base, with 10 bases left in between. CDR3 length: 16 amino acids. This CDR3 is CASSQVARGNTGELFF. CDR3 nucleotide sequence: TGCGCCAGCAGCCAAGTGGCCAGGGGGAACACCGGGGAGCTGTTTTTT.

The chain recombines TRBV9 with TRBJ2-2; D is perhaps TRBD1 (6 bases). CDR1 SGDLS and CDR2 YYNGEE come from the germline V gene. This CDR3 has 17 residues. The V end lost 3 bases, the J end lost 1 base, and 16 bases lay between the germline ends. CDR3 region: CASSALVRDKNTGELFF. CDR3 sequence (DNA): TGTGCCAGCAGCGCCCTCGTCCGGGACAAGAACACCGGGGAGCTGTTTTTT.

This clonotype showed up many times. The chain joins TRBV21-1 to TRBJ2-7; the DNA was not used to check the table's D call, TRBD2. TRBV21-1 is noted as a pseudogene. The CDR3 length is 16 residues. CDR3 protein: CASSRVLGTSGYEQYV. In nucleotides, the CDR3 is TGTGCCAGCAGCCGGGTTCTTGGGACTAGCGGCTACGAGCAGTACGTC.

The chain joins TRBV6-5 to TRBJ2-3; TRBD2 matches 11 bases. V shed 5 bases and J 4 bases; nucleotides not matched to a gene: 5. Germline CDR1 is MNHEY and CDR2 is SVGAGI. The CDR3 spans 15 residues. This CDR3 is CASSLPSGGSDTQYF. The CDR3 region has the DNA TGTGCCAGCAGTCTCCCTAGCGGGGGGTCAGATACGCAGTATTTT.

The chain has TRBV4-3 and TRBJ2-1; the match to TRBD2 covers 8 bases. The CDR3 consists of 14 residues. Trimming cost V 0 bases and J 10 bases; bases outside gene matches: 5. The germline V gene encodes CDR1 LGHNA and CDR2 YSLEER. The CDR3 DNA is TGCGCCAGCAGCCAAGAGCCGGGGGGGTCAGAGCAGTTCTTC. Amino acids: CASSQEPGGSEQFF.

V and J are TRBV7-9 and TRBJ2-5; D not certain. V was trimmed by 5 bases and J by 7 bases, leaving 11 bases between them. This CDR3 has 12 amino acids. Per the germline V gene, CDR1 is SEHNR and CDR2 is FQNEAQ (reference sequence). The CDR3 spells CASSDIEWTQYF. The CDR3 nucleotides are TGTGCCAGCAGCGACATAGAATGGACCCAGTACTTC.

This clonotype was found a few times. This chain uses TRBV7-9 with TRBJ2-3; 8 bases match TRBD2. The CDR3 spans 16 residues. Looked up from germline, CDR1 is SEHNR and CDR2 is FQNEAQ (reference sequence). Losses at the gene ends were 4 bases for V and 6 bases for J; bases not matched to a gene: 12. The CDR3 here is CASSSSSSGVPDTQYF. CDR3 in DNA: TGTGCCAGCAGCTCCTCAAGTAGCGGGGTTCCTGATACGCAGTATTTT.

J is TRBJ1-1 and V is TRBV4-1, with 9 bases identical to TRBD1. V lost 1 base to trimming and J lost 11 bases; unmatched junction nucleotides: 17. CDR3 length: 17 amino acids. The germline CDR1 and CDR2 sequences are MGHRA and YSYEKL. In nucleotides, the CDR3 is TGCGCCAGCAGCCAAGGACCCGGGACAGGGACGTATACAGAGGCTTTCTTT. Amino acids: CASSQGPGTGTYTEAFF.